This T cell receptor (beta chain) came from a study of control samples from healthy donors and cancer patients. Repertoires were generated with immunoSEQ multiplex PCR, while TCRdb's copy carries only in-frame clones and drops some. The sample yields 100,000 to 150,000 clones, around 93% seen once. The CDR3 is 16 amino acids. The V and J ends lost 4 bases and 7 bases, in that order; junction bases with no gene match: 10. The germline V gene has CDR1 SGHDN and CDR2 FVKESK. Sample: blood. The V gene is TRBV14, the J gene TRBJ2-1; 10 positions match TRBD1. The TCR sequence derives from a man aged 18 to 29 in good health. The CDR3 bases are TGTGCCAGCAGCCCCCTGGACAGGGGGAGGTGGAATGAGCAGTTCTTC. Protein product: CASSPLDRGRWNEQFF. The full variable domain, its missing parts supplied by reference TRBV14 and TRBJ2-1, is EAGVTQFPSHSVIEKGQTVTLRCDPISGHDNLYWYRRVMGKEIKFLLHFVKESKQDESGMPNNRFLAERTGGTYSTLKVQPAELEDSGVYFCASSPLDRGRWNEQFFGPGTRLTVL.